This T cell receptor (beta chain) comes out of a study of identical twins (dated by TCRdb to the mid-2010s). About the full investigation: The study deep-sequenced TCR alpha and beta repertoires from monozygotic twins, unrelated adults of various ages and cord blood to test whether fetal clonotypes persist. To rule out contamination, replicate twin experiments were performed at different times with different library preparation protocols.

What the study reported, not specific to this receptor: Because the same donors could not be followed over many years, the conclusions relied on cross-sectional statistical analysis. Fewer insertions were carried by abundant cord blood beta clonotypes, a similar but weaker trend appeared in young adult naive repertoires, and no such trend appeared in memory repertoires. A weaker excess of twin sharing was found in beta out-of-frame sequences because the signal-to-noise ratio was lowered by fewer shared sequences. In monozygotic twins, out-of-frame TCR alpha sharing was systematically underestimated by recombination models, although the models agreed with sharing between unrelated individuals. Compared with coincidental sharing between unrelated individuals, out-of-frame TCR alpha sequences shared between twins had an excess of sequences with low generation probability. Zero-insertion analyses could be partly confounded by invariant T cells such as MAIT and iNKT, although diverse VJ usage argued against such confounding for most clonotypes.

Every donor in the study was a healthy Caucasian. Three unrelated non-twin adults were also sequenced: a male aged 18 to 30, a male aged 50 to 60 and a female aged 50 to 60. Using Miltenyi CD45RO+ enrichment and human naive T-cell isolation kits, memory (CD45RO+) and naive T cells were isolated from PBMC. The library was produced with 5' RACE. TCRdb records Illumina HiSeq 2000 as the sequencer. A universal primer binding site was added through template switching, and the final cDNA carried a unique molecular identifier so that TCR cDNA molecules could be counted accurately. Specific primers in the conserved constant-segment region were used to synthesize first-strand cDNA for the TCR alpha and beta chains. To control for contamination, every cDNA library carried two barcodes: a SMART-Mk sample barcode plus Illumina barcodes. Two successive PCR steps introduced TruSeq adapter sequences along with Illumina sample barcodes. The Illumina HiSeq platform was used with custom primers to sequence TCR alpha and beta cDNA libraries. Regarding the original processing steps: MiGEC was used to process raw reads and extract unique molecular identifiers, and MiXCR was used to find CDR3 positions. For each individual, recombination models were inferred using an EM algorithm with the repgenHMM and IGoR tools. The tcR package in R was used for shared clonotype analysis, with sharing normalized by the product of cloneset sizes. To study raw recombination without the effects of thymic and clonal selection, out-of-frame nonproductive sequences were analyzed. TCRdb redid the processing of the public reads, applying fastp at Q25 and MiXCR, and retained in-frame beta chains. Rows are unified per CDR3 protein, each entry keeping the most common DNA and genes. The V and J calls follow TCRdb's processing rather than the paper's. Counted in this sample were about 450,000 distinct CDR3 sequences; around a sixth of them appeared once. Of the sample, roughly 12% is held by the ten largest clones.

CDR1 SQVTM and CDR2 ANQGSEA are derived from the germline V gene. The CDR3, cysteine through phenylalanine, is 11 amino acids long. Only the CDR3 DNA stays, 33 bases, in frame from base 1. There are many counts of this clonotype. Its antigen has not been determined. At one end, the junction sequence differs from germline, possibly due to a read error. The chain uses TRBV29-1 and TRBJ2-3; no D gene is confidently identified. This sequence originates from a man aged 50 or older in good health. The sample consisted of naive T cells sorted from blood. In light of the paper, this sample's cell subset or site label describes: cells isolated with a human naive T-cell isolation kit. The DNA is as follows: TGCAGCGTCAGAACTGTATCTACGGAGTATTTT. Its translation is CSVRTVSTEYF.